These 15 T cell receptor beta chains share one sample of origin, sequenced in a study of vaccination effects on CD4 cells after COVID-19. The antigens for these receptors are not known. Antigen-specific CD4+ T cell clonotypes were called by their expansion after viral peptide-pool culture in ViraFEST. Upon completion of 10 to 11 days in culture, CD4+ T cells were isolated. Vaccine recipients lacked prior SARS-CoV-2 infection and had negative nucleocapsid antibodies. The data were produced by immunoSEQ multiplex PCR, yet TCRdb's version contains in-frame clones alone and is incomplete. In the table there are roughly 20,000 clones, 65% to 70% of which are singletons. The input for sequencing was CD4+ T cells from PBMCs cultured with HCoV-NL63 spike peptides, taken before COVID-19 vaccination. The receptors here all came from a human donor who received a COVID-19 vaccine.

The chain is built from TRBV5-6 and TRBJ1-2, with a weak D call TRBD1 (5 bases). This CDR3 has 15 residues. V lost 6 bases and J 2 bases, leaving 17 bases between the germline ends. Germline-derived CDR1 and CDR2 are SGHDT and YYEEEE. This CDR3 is CASTWGGVANYGYTF. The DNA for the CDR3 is TGTGCCAGCACCTGGGGCGGGGTAGCCAACTATGGCTACACCTTC.

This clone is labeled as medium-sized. The CDR3 loop reads CASSYWAGDTRGEQYF. The CDR3 DNA reads TGTGCCAGCAGTTACTGGGCGGGGGACACGAGAGGAGAGCAGTACTTC. The chain recombines TRBV6-5 with TRBJ2-7, with a possible D match to TRBD2 (7 bases). Trimming left V 1 base short and J 7 bases short, with 20 bases between. This CDR3 comprises 16 residues. Germline-derived CDR1 and CDR2 are MNHEY and SVGAGI.

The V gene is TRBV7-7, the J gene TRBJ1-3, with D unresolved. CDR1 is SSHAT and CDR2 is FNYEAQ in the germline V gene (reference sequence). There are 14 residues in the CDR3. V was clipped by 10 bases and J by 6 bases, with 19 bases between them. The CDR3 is CAIYSMGKENTIYF. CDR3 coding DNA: TGTGCCATATATAGCATGGGAAAAGAAAACACCATATATTTT.

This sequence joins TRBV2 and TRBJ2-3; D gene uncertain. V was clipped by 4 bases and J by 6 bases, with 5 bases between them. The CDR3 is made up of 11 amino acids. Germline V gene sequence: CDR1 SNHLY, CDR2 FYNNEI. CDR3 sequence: CASSVSDTQYF. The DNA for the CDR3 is TGTGCCAGCAGTGTGTCCGATACGCAGTATTTT.

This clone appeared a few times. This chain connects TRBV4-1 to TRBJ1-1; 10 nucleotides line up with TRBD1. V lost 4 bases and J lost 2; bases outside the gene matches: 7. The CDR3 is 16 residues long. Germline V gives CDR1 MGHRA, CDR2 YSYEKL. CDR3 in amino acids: CASSPPDRGTNTEAFF. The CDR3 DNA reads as TGCGCCAGCAGCCCTCCGGACAGGGGGACCAACACTGAAGCTTTCTTT.

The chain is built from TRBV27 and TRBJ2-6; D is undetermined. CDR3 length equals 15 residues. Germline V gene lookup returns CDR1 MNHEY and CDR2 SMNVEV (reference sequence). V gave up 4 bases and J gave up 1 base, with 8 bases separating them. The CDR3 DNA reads TGTGCCAGCAGTTCGTTTTTTTCTGGGGCCAACGTCCTGACTTTC. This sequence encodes CASSSFFSGANVLTF.

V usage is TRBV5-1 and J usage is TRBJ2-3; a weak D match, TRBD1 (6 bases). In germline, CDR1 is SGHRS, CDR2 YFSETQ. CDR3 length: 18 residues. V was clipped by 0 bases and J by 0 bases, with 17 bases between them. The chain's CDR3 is CASSLVTGMGFSTDTQYF. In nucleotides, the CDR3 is TGCGCCAGCAGCTTGGTTACAGGGATGGGATTTAGCACAGATACGCAGTATTTT.

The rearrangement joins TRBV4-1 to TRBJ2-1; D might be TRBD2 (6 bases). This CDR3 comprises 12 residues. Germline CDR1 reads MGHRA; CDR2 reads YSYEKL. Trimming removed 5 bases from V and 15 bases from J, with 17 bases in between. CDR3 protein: CASSSPRGGRFF. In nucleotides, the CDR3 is TGCGCCAGCAGCTCCCCTCGGGGAGGTCGGTTCTTC.

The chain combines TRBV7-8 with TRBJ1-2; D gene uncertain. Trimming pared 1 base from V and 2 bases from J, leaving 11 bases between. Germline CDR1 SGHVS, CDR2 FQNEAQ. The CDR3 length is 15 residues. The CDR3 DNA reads TGTGCCAGCAGCTTAGAGGGAGGCCGAAACTATGGCTACACCTTC. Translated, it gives CASSLEGGRNYGYTF. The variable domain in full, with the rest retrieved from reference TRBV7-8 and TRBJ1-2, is GAGVSQSPRYKVAKRGQDVALRCDPISGHVSLFWYQQALGQGPEFLTYFQNEAQLDKSGLPSDRFFAERPEGSVSTLKIQRTQQEDSAVYLCASSLEGGRNYGYTFGSGTRLTVV.

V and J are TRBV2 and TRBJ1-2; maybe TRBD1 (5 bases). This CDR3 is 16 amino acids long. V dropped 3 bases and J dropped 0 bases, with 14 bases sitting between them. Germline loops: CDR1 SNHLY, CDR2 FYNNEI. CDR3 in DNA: TGTGCCAGCAGTGATCGGGAGGGGAGAGCTAACTATGGCTACACCTTC. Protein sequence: CASSDREGRANYGYTF.

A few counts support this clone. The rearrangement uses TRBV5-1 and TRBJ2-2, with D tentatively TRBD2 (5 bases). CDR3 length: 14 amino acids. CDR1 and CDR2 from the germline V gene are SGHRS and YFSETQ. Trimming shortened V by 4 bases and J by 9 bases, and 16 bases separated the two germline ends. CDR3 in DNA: TGCGCCAGCAGCCCCGAGCTTAGCGACCGGGAGCTGTTTTTT. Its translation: CASSPELSDRELFF. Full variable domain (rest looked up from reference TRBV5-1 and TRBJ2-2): KAGVTQTPRYLIKTRGQQVTLSCSPISGHRSVSWYQQTPGQGLQFLFEYFSETQRNKGNFPGRFSGRQFSNSRSEMNVSTLELGDSALYLCASSPELSDRELFFGEGSRLTVL.

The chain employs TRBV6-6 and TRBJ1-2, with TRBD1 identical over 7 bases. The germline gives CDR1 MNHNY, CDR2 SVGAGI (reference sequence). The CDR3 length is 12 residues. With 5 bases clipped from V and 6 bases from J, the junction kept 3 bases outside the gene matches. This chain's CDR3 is CASSLGTDGYTF. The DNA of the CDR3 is TGTGCCAGCAGTCTAGGGACAGATGGCTACACCTTC.

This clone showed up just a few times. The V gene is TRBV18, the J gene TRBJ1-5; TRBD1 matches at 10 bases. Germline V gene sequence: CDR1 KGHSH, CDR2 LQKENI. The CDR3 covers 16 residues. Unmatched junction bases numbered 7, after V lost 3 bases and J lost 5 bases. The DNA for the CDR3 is TGTGCCAGCTCACCTTCCCCGGGACAGGGGCATCAGCCCCAGCATTTT. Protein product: CASSPSPGQGHQPQHF.

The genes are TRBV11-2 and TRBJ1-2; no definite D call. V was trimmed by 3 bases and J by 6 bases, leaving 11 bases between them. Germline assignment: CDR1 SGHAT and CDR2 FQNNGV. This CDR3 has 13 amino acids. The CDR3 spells CASSLRPRDGYTF. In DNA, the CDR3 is TGTGCCAGCAGCTTGCGGCCCCGGGATGGCTACACCTTC.

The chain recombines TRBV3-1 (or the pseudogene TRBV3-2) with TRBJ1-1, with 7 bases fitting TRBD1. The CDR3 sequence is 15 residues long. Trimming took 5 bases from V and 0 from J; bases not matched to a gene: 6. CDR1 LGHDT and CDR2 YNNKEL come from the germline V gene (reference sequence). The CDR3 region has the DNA TGTGCCAGCAGCGATTGGACAGGCATGAACACTGAAGCTTTCTTT. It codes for CASSDWTGMNTEAFF.